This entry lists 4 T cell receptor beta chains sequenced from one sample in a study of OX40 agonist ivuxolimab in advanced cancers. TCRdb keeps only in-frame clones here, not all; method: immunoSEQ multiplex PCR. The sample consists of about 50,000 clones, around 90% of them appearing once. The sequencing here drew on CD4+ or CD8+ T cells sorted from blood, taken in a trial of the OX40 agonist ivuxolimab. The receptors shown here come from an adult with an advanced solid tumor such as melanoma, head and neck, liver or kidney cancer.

The CDR3 nucleotides are TGTGCCACCAGCGGAAAAAGCTTATCGGACCCCCTTCGCGGCTACACCTTC. Its protein is CATSGKSLSDPLRGYTF. The genes are TRBV15 and TRBJ1-2; D unresolved. V lost 5 bases and J 8 bases, leaving 27 bases between the germline ends. The CDR3 is 17 amino acids. CDR1 is LNHNV, CDR2 YYDKDF, per germline (reference sequence).

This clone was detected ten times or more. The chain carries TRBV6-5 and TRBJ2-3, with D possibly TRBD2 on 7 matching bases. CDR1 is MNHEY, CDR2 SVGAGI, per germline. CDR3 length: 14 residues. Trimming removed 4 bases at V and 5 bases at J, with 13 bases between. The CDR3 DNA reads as TGTGCCAGCAGTTTCGGGGGGCCGAGAGATACGCAGTATTTT. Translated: CASSFGGPRDTQYF.

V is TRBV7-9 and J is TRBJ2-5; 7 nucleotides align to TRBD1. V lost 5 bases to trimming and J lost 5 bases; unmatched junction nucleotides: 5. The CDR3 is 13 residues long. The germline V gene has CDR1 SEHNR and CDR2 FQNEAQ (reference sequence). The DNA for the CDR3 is TGTGCCAGCAGCGGACAGGCATCGGAGACCCAGTACTTC. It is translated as CASSGQASETQYF.

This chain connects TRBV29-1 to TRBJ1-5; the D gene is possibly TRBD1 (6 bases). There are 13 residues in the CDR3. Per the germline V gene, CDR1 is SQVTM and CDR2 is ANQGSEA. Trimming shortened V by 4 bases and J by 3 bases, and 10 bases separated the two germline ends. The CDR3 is CSVVTGPNQPQHF. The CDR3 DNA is TGCAGCGTTGTCACAGGGCCCAATCAGCCCCAGCATTTT.